The 17 T cell receptor beta chains listed next were all sequenced from one sample in a study of blood T cell repertoires in COVID-19 (dated by TCRdb to about 2020). The library came from the immunoSEQ multiplex PCR assay. TCRdb holds this immuneACCESS table with in-frame rearrangements only. Some clones are missing; in checked studies, unresolved V genes explain under half, and the rest has no known cause. This sample holds about 440,000 clones; roughly 87% were observed only once. Of the sample, more than 0.55% falls within the top ten clones. The sequenced sample was PBMCs or T cells enriched from blood (not recorded which). Every receptor here comes from a man between 18 and 35 years old who had recovered from COVID-19.

This clone was recorded only once. The same CDR3 is also encoded by other DNA sequences in this sample. This rearrangement joins TRBV9 to TRBJ1-4; 8 bases are a match to TRBD1. Unmatched junction bases numbered 4, after V lost 3 bases and J lost 3 bases. This CDR3 is 15 amino acids long. CDR1 is SGDLS and CDR2 is YYNGEE in the germline V gene. The CDR3, as DNA: TGTGCCAGCAGCGGACAGGGGACAGCTAATGAAAAACTGTTTTTT. It encodes CASSGQGTANEKLFF.

The chain couples TRBV11-1 to TRBJ1-2, with a possible D match to TRBD1 (6 bases). The CDR3 length is 15 residues. CDR1 and CDR2 from the germline V gene are SGHAT and FQDESV (reference sequence). Trimming left V 4 bases short and J 5 bases short, with 17 bases between. CDR3 region: CASSWEQGREYGYTF. The CDR3 DNA is TGTGCCAGCAGCTGGGAACAGGGAAGAGAATATGGCTACACCTTC.

This chain joins TRBV9 and TRBJ2-2; D is unresolved. The V end was cut by 4 bases, the J end by 7 bases, with 8 bases between. The CDR3 has 12 amino acids. Germline V gives CDR1 SGDLS, CDR2 YYNGEE. CDR3 DNA sequence: TGTGCCAGCAGCACTATTGGCGGGGAGCTGTTTTTT. The encoded protein is CASSTIGGELFF.

This chain links TRBV5-6 with TRBJ2-3; TRBD2 matches 7 bases. Germline V gives CDR1 SGHDT, CDR2 YYEEEE. The CDR3 covers 14 residues. The junction had 6 bases not matched to a gene; V was cut back by 4 bases and J by 4 bases. The chain's CDR3 is CASSGGRAADTQYF. CDR3 in DNA: TGTGCCAGCAGCGGGGGGAGGGCGGCAGATACGCAGTATTTT.

This clone has a handful of counts. J is TRBJ1-2 and V is TRBV2, with TRBD1 matching over 8 bases. There are 15 residues in the CDR3. Trimming cost V 3 bases and J 3 bases; bases outside gene matches: 6. Germline V lookup: CDR1 SNHLY, CDR2 FYNNEI. CDR3 bases: TGTGCCAGCAGTGAGCGACAGGGGTCCTACTATGGCTACACCTTC. Translating gives CASSERQGSYYGYTF.

The rearrangement links TRBV7-9 to TRBJ2-7, with D hard to call. V was pared by 5 bases and J by 3 bases, with 11 bases between. This CDR3 has 13 amino acids. Germline V gene sequence: CDR1 SEHNR, CDR2 FQNEAQ (reference sequence). In DNA, the CDR3 is TGTGCCAGCAGCCGGGTTGAGGTCTACGAGCAGTACTTC. Translation gives CASSRVEVYEQYF.

V usage is TRBV9 and J usage is TRBJ1-1, with 9 bases lining up with TRBD1. The CDR3 consists of 16 residues. With 1 base clipped from V and 0 bases from J, the junction kept 4 bases outside the gene matches. Germline CDR1 is SGDLS and CDR2 is YYNGEE. The CDR3 DNA follows: TGTGCCAGCAGCGTATTACAGGGGGCCATGAACACTGAAGCTTTCTTT. It codes for CASSVLQGAMNTEAFF. The variable domain in full, completed from reference TRBV9 and TRBJ1-1, reads DSGVTQTPKHLITATGQRVTLRCSPRSGDLSVYWYQQSLDQGLQFLIQYYNGEERAKGNILERFSAQQFPDLHSELNLSSLELGDSALYFCASSVLQGAMNTEAFFGQGTRLTVV.

The gene calls are TRBV6-5 and TRBJ1-2, with D possibly matching TRBD1 (5 bases). The V and J ends lost 6 bases and 3 bases respectively, with 8 bases between them. The CDR3 is 12 amino acids. Germline V gives CDR1 MNHEY, CDR2 SVGAGI. The DNA for the CDR3 is TGTGCCAGCAGACGGGGGGACTATGGCTACACCTTC. It yields the protein CASRRGDYGYTF.

This rearrangement joins TRBV5-1 to TRBJ2-7; 7 bases fit TRBD1. V shed 4 bases, J shed 2 bases, and the junction held 12 bases outside the gene matches. This CDR3 is 16 amino acids long. CDR1 and CDR2 (germline): SGHRS, YFSETQ. The CDR3 DNA reads TGCGCCAGCAGCCTCTATAAAACAGGGGTCCCCTACGAGCAGTACTTC. Encoded protein: CASSLYKTGVPYEQYF.

This chain connects TRBV27 to TRBJ1-6; 7 nucleotides align to TRBD1. The CDR3 contains 17 residues. Germline CDR1 and CDR2: MNHEY and SMNVEV (reference sequence). V was pared by 6 bases and J by 7 bases, with 15 bases of the junction left unmatched. CDR3 DNA: TGTGCCAGCAGAACATTAACCCGGGACAGCAAGAATTCACCCCTCCACTTT. Its protein product is CASRTLTRDSKNSPLHF.

The V call is TRBV24-1, the J call TRBJ1-1; no clear D. Germline V gene data show CDR1 as KGHDR and CDR2 as SFDVKD. The CDR3 runs 18 residues. Trimming left V 3 bases short and J 6 bases short, with 25 bases between. The CDR3: CATSDTPGREGLGAEAFF. The CDR3 DNA reads as TGTGCCACCAGTGATACCCCTGGACGGGAGGGCTTGGGTGCTGAAGCTTTCTTT.

The chain employs TRBV10-1 and TRBJ1-1; no reliable D call. Germline assignment: CDR1 WNHNN and CDR2 SYGVQD (reference sequence). The V and J ends lost 5 bases and 1 base respectively, with 5 bases between them. The CDR3 spans 12 residues. CDR3 coding DNA: TGCGCCAGCAGTAGACAGAACACTGAAGCTTTCTTT. Translation gives CASSRQNTEAFF.

The chain has TRBV4-2 and TRBJ1-4; D is unclear. In germline, CDR1 is LGHNA, CDR2 YNFKEQ. The CDR3 is 16 residues long. The ends were cut back, 1 base at V and 8 bases at J, with 17 bases in the middle. CDR3: CASSQGWVEVSEKLFF. CDR3 sequence (DNA): TGTGCCAGCAGCCAAGGGTGGGTAGAGGTGTCCGAAAAACTGTTTTTT.

This rearrangement joins TRBV7-6 to TRBJ2-1; 9 bases match TRBD1. The CDR3 has 19 residues. Germline V gene lookup returns CDR1 SGHVS and CDR2 FNYEAQ. V lost 4 bases, J lost 6 bases, and 19 bases stayed unmatched. CDR3 coding DNA: TGTGCCAGCAGCTCGGGACAGGGTGGCGGGATACTCCGAGCCAATGAGCAGTTCTTC. This encodes CASSSGQGGGILRANEQFF.

The J gene is TRBJ1-4, the V gene TRBV6-5; TRBD1 might be the D (6 bases). Between the trimmed V and J ends, which lost 0 bases and 8 bases, there was a span of 13 bases. This CDR3 region has 15 residues. The germline V gene encodes CDR1 MNHEY and CDR2 SVGAGI. This CDR3 is CASSYSGAFGEKLFF. The CDR3, as DNA: TGTGCCAGCAGTTACTCGGGGGCTTTCGGCGAAAAACTGTTTTTT.

This chain uses TRBV27 with TRBJ1-2; 10 bases fit TRBD1. This CDR3 is built from 15 residues. Trimming at V came to 7 bases and at J to 6 bases, leaving 11 bases not matched to a gene. Germline CDR1 is MNHEY and CDR2 is SMNVEV (reference sequence). The DNA of the CDR3 is TGTGCCAGCACTTCGGGACAGGGGATAAAGGATGGCTACACCTTC. Protein sequence: CASTSGQGIKDGYTF.

The CDR3 protein is CACRTATNYGYTF. The DNA for the CDR3 is TGTGCCTGTAGGACAGCGACTAACTATGGCTACACCTTC. This chain uses TRBV6-5 with TRBJ1-2; TRBD1 is a possible D gene (6 bases). The CDR3 consists of 13 residues. V shed 11 bases and J shed 0 bases, with 13 bases lying between them. Germline assignment: CDR1 MNHEY and CDR2 SVGAGI.